Shown below are 18 T cell receptor beta chains from a single sample sequenced in a study of PD-1 blockade in classical Hodgkin lymphoma. Only in-frame clones appear in the TCRdb table, and some are missing; sequencing was by immunoSEQ multiplex PCR. The sample consists of some 30,000 clones, approximately 80% of them appearing once. Time point here: cycle 4 day 1 (C4D1), after 6 weeks of nivolumab. Relapses following autologous stem cell transplantation were seen in all patients, with brentuximab vedotin exposure varying. This material consisted of peripheral blood mononuclear cells (PBMCs), taken before the fourth cycle of nivolumab. These receptor sequences come from a human donor with classical Hodgkin lymphoma.

The chain recombines TRBV5-1 with TRBJ1-2; possible D gene TRBD1, 6 bases. Germline-derived CDR1 and CDR2 are SGHRS and YFSETQ. The V and J ends lost 1 base and 1 base respectively, with 14 bases between them. The CDR3 runs 16 residues. CDR3 residues: CASSLNGGADNYGYTF. CDR3 in DNA: TGCGCCAGCAGCTTGAACGGGGGCGCGGATAACTATGGCTACACCTTC.

This rearrangement joins TRBV28 to TRBJ1-5; no reliable D call. The germline V gene encodes CDR1 MDHEN and CDR2 SYDVKM. The CDR3 loop spans 15 amino acids. V was pared by 3 bases and J by 2 bases, with 11 bases between. CDR3 DNA: TGTGCCAGCAGTTTTTTGGTTGGCGGCAATCAGCCCCAGCATTTT. It yields the protein CASSFLVGGNQPQHF.

The J gene is TRBJ1-2, the V gene TRBV15; tentatively, D is TRBD1 (5 bases). CDR3 length: 19 residues. Trimming stripped 4 bases from V and 1 base from J, with 25 bases between. Germline CDR1 reads LNHNV; CDR2 reads YYDKDF (reference sequence). The CDR3 here is CATSNRGLARGDLNYGYTF. CDR3 DNA sequence: TGTGCCACCAGCAACCGAGGTTTAGCTCGGGGCGACCTTAACTATGGCTACACCTTC.

The chain has TRBV28 and TRBJ2-7; tentatively, D is TRBD1 (6 bases). Trimming cost V 10 bases and J 2 bases, with 24 bases left between them. Germline-derived CDR1 and CDR2 are MDHEN and SYDVKM. The CDR3 has 16 residues. The CDR3 DNA follows: TGTGCCACCTCGCCGGCAGGGGCGAGCCAAACCTACGAGCAGTACTTC. This sequence encodes CATSPAGASQTYEQYF.

This chain uses TRBV5-4 with TRBJ1-5; D gene uncertain. Germline V gene lookup returns CDR1 SGHNT and CDR2 YYREEE (reference sequence). Between the trimmed V and J ends, which lost 0 bases and 3 bases, there was a span of 4 bases. This CDR3 is 13 amino acids long. Here the CDR3 DNA reads TGTGCCAGCAGCTTGGGAACCAATCAGCCCCAGCATTTT. Protein product: CASSLGTNQPQHF.

This clone was found a few times. The rearrangement links TRBV7-9 to TRBJ1-3; the D gene is possibly TRBD1 (5 bases). Trimming took 1 base from V and 2 from J, leaving 21 bases between them. The CDR3 consists of 19 residues. Germline CDR1 and CDR2: SEHNR and FQNEAQ (reference sequence). CDR3 region: CASSLDSWAGKGAGNTIYF. For the CDR3, the DNA is TGTGCCAGCAGCTTAGATTCTTGGGCAGGGAAGGGTGCTGGAAACACCATATATTTT.

The chain uses TRBV23-1 and TRBJ2-1, with D possibly being TRBD2 (6 bases). TRBV23-1 is designated an ORF whose function remains uncertain. Trimming cost V 2 bases and J 5 bases, with 13 bases left between them. This CDR3 spans 15 amino acids. The DNA of the CDR3 is TGCGCCAGCAGTCAACGGGGGTTCGGCGACAATGAGCAGTTCTTC. Its translation is CASSQRGFGDNEQFF.

This clone has only a few counts. The chain is built from TRBV5-4 and TRBJ2-7, with no clear D. The V and J ends lost 3 bases and 4 bases respectively, with 11 bases between them. This CDR3 region has 13 residues. Germline-derived CDR1 and CDR2 are SGHNT and YYREEE (reference sequence). CDR3 residues: CASSSRVGYEQYF. CDR3 bases: TGTGCCAGCAGCTCCCGAGTCGGGTACGAGCAGTACTTC.

This chain connects TRBV6-1 to TRBJ1-2, with a possible D match to TRBD1 (6 bases). In germline, CDR1 is MNHNS, CDR2 SASEGT. V dropped 6 bases and J dropped 4 bases, with 15 bases sitting between them. This CDR3 is 14 amino acids long. The CDR3 coding sequence is TGTGCCAGCAGGGAGACGGGGGCTAGCTATGGCTACACCTTC. Encoded protein: CASRETGASYGYTF.

The rearrangement uses TRBV4-1 and TRBJ2-3; a possible D gene is TRBD1 (5 bases). Germline V gives CDR1 MGHRA, CDR2 YSYEKL. This CDR3 is 14 amino acids long. Trimming shortened V by 0 bases and J by 3 bases, and 7 bases separated the two germline ends. The CDR3 region has the DNA TGCGCCAGCAGCCAAGATAGGGGTACAGATACGCAGTATTTT. Its protein product is CASSQDRGTDTQYF.

This chain uses TRBV27 with TRBJ2-5; no clear D. Trimming removed 5 bases at V and 5 bases at J, with 12 bases between. This CDR3 is built from 13 residues. Germline-derived CDR1 and CDR2 are MNHEY and SMNVEV (reference sequence). The CDR3 DNA reads as TGTGCCAGCAGTCCGAGAAGGCGGGAGACCCAGTACTTC. This sequence encodes CASSPRRRETQYF.

Of note for this clone: Other DNA sequences in this sample translate to the same CDR3. This chain connects TRBV7-2 to TRBJ2-3; TRBD2 matches at 8 bases. The CDR3 contains 15 residues. Unmatched junction bases numbered 8, after V lost 3 bases and J lost 6 bases. Germline values: CDR1 SGHTA, CDR2 FQGNSA. The CDR3 sequence is CASSFGAGGPDTQYF. The CDR3 nucleotides read TGTGCCAGCAGCTTCGGGGCGGGGGGTCCGGATACGCAGTATTTT.

The V gene is TRBV6-1, the J gene TRBJ2-3, with 9 bases that match TRBD2. CDR3 length: 14 residues. With V trimmed by 6 bases and J by 1 base, 2 bases remained unmatched. The V gene's germline CDR1 is MNHNS and CDR2 SASEGT. The chain's CDR3 is CASRVAGGTDTQYF. The CDR3 DNA sequence: TGTGCCAGCAGAGTAGCGGGGGGCACAGATACGCAGTATTTT.

This rearrangement joins TRBV10-3 to TRBJ2-7; 11 bases line up with TRBD2. The V and J ends lost 11 bases and 2 bases, in that order; junction bases with no gene match: 8. Germline CDR1 is ENHRY and CDR2 is SYGVKD. This CDR3 comprises 14 residues. CDR3 residues: CASRLAGGTYEQYF. The CDR3 nucleotides are TGTGCCTCTCGGCTAGCGGGGGGCACCTACGAGCAGTACTTC.

The table lists this clone with a few counts. V gene TRBV6-1 combines with J gene TRBJ2-7; a weak D match, TRBD1 (7 bases). Trimming took off 0 bases at V and 7 bases at J, with 16 bases between the two ends. This CDR3 has 15 residues. Germline CDR1 and CDR2: MNHNS and SASEGT. CDR3 loop: CASSEAEGAVDEQYF. CDR3 in DNA: TGTGCCAGCAGTGAAGCGGAGGGGGCTGTGGATGAGCAGTACTTC.

The V and J genes are TRBV6-6 and TRBJ1-1; D unresolved. Germline V CDR1 and CDR2: MNHNY, SVGAGI (reference sequence). Trimming left V 0 bases short and J 0 bases short, with 8 bases between. This CDR3 comprises 15 residues. Here the CDR3 DNA reads TGTGCCAGCAGTTACTCTCAGGAAATGAACACTGAAGCTTTCTTT. Translated: CASSYSQEMNTEAFF.

J is TRBJ1-2 and V is TRBV6-6, with a weak D call TRBD1 (5 bases). Trimming took 4 bases from V and 4 from J, leaving 10 bases between them. This CDR3 is 13 amino acids long. Germline CDR1 MNHNY, CDR2 SVGAGI (reference sequence). CDR3 sequence reads: CASSSDGTYGYTF. CDR3 nucleotide sequence: TGTGCCAGCAGTTCGGACGGGACCTATGGCTACACCTTC.

The chain has TRBV5-6 and TRBJ2-7; unclear D gene. CDR1 is SGHDT and CDR2 is YYEEEE in the germline V gene. The V gene lost 2 bases and the J gene lost 3 bases, with 12 bases spanning the gap. This CDR3 has 14 residues. This CDR3 reads CASSLRTEVYEQYF. The CDR3 DNA reads as TGTGCCAGCAGCTTACGGACGGAAGTCTACGAGCAGTACTTC.